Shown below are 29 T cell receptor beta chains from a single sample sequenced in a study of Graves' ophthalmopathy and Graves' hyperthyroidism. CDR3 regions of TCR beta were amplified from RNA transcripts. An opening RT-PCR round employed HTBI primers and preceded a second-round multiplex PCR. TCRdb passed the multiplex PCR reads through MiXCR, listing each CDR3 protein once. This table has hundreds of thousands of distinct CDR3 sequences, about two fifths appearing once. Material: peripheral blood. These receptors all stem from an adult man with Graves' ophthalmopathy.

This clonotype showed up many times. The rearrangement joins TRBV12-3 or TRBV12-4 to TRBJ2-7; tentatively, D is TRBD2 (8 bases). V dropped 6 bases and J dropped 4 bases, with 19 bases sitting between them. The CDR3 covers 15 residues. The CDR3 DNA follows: TGTGCCAGCAGCGTAGCGGGACAGTCCGTATACGAGCAGTACTTC. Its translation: CASSVAGQSVYEQYF.

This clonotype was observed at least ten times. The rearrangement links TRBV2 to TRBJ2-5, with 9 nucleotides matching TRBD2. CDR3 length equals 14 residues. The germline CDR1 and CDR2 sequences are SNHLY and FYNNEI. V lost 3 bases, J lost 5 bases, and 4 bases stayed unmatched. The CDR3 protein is CASSESSGSETQYF. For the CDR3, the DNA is TGTGCCAGCAGTGAGAGTAGCGGGAGTGAGACCCAGTACTTC.

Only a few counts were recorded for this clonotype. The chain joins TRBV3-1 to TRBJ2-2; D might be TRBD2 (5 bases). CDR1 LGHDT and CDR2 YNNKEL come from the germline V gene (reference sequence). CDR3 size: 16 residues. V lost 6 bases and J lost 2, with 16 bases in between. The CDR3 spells CASSQSMGVNTGELFF. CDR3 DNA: TGTGCCAGCAGTCAGAGTATGGGAGTTAACACCGGGGAGCTGTTTTTT. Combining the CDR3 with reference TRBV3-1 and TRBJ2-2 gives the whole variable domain DTAVSQTPKYLVTQMGNDKSIKCEQNLGHDTMYWYKQDSKKFLKIMFSYNNKELIINETVPNRFSPKSPDKAHLNLHINSLELGDSAVYFCASSQSMGVNTGELFFGEGSRLTVL.

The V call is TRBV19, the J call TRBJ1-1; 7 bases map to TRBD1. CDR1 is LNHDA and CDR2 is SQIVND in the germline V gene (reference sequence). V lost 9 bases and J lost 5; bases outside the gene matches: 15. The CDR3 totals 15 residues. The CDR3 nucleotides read TGTGCCAGCAGTCTCCTGGCCGGGACAGAGACTGAAGCTTTCTTT. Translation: CASSLLAGTETEAFF.

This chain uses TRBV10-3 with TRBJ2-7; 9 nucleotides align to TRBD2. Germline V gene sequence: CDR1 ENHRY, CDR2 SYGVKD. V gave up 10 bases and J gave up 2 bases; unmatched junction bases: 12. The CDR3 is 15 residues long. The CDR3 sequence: CASSPASGAPYEQYF. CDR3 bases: TGTGCCAGCAGCCCGGCTAGCGGGGCCCCCTACGAGCAGTACTTC.

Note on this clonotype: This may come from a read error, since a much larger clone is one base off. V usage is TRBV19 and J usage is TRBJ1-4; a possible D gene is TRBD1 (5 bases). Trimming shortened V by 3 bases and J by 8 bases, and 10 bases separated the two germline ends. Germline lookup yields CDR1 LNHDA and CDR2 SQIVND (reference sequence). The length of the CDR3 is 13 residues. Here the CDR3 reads CASSIRVFEKLFF. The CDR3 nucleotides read TGTGCCAGTAGTATCAGGGTTTTCGAAAAACTGTTTTTT.

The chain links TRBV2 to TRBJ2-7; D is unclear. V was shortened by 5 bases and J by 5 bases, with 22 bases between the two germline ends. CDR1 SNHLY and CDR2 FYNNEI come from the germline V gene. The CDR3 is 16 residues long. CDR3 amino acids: CASSPTHTDLGHEQYF. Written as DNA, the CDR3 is TGTGCCAGCAGTCCGACCCATACTGACTTGGGCCACGAGCAGTACTTC.

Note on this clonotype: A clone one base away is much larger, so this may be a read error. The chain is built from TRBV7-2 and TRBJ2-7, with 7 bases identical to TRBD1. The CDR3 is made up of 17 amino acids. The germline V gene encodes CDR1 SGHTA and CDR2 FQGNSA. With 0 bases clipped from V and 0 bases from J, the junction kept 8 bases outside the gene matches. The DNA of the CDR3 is TGTGCCAGCAGCTTAGCGGGACAGCCGGCCCCCTCCTACGAGCAGTACTTC. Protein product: CASSLAGQPAPSYEQYF. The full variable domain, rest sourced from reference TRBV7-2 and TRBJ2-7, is GAGVSQSPSNKVTEKGKDVELRCDPISGHTALYWYRQSLGQGLEFLIYFQGNSAPDKSGLPSDRFSAERTGGSVSTLTIQRTQQEDSAVYLCASSLAGQPAPSYEQYFGPGTRLTVT.

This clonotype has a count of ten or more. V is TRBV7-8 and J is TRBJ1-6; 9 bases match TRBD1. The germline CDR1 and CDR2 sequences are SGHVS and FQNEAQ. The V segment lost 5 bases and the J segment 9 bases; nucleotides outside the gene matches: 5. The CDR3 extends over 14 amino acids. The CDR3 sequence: CASSLRDRASPLHF. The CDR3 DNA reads TGTGCCAGCAGCCTCCGGGACAGGGCTTCACCCCTCCACTTT.

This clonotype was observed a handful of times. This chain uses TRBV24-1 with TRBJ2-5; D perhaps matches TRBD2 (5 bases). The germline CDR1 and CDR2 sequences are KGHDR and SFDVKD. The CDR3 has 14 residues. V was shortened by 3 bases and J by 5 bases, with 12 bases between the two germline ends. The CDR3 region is CATSDGLPAETQYF. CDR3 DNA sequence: TGTGCCACCAGTGATGGACTTCCGGCGGAGACCCAGTACTTC.

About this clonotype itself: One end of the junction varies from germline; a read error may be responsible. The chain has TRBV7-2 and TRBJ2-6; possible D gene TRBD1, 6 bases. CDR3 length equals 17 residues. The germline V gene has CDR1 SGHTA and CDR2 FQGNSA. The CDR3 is CASSSGHYGSGANVLTF. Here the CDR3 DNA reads TGTGCCAGCAGTTCGGGACACTACGGCTCTGGGGCCAACGTCTTGACTTTC.

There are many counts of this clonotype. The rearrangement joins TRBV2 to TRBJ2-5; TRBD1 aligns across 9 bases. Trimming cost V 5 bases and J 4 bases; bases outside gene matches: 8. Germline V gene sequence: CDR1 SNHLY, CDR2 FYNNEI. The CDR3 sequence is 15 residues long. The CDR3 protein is CASSYSGTGRETQYF. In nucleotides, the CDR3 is TGTGCCAGCAGTTACTCGGGGACAGGGAGAGAGACCCAGTACTTC.

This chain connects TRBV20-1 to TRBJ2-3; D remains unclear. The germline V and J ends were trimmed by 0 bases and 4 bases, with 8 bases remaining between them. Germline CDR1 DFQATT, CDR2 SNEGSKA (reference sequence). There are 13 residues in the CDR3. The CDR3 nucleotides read TGCAGTGCTAGAGATGTGTCCGCAGATACGCAGTATTTT. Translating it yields CSARDVSADTQYF.

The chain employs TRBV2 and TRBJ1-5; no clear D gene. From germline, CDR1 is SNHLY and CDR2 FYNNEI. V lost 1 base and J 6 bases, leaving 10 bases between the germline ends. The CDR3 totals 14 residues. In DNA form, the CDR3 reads TGTGCCAGCAGTGAAGAGGGATATGGTCAGCCCCAGCATTTT. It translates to CASSEEGYGQPQHF. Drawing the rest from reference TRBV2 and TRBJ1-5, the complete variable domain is EPEVTQTPSHQVTQMGQEVILRCVPISNHLYFYWYRQILGQKVEFLVSFYNNEISEKSEIFDDQFSVERPDGSNFTLKIRSTKLEDSAMYFCASSEEGYGQPQHFGDGTRLSIL.

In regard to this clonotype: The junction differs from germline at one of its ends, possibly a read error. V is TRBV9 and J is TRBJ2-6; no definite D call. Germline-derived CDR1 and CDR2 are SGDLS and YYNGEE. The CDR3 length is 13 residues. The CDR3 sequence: CAGSPLLPNVLTF. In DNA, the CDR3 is TGTGCCGGCAGCCCCCTCCTCCCAAACGTCCTGACTTTC.

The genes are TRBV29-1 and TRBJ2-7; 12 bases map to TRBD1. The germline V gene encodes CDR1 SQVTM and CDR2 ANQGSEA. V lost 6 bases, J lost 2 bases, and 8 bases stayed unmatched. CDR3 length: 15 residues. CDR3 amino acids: CSVRGGTGGPYEQYF. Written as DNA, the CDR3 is TGCAGCGTCCGGGGGGGGACAGGGGGCCCCTACGAGCAGTACTTC.

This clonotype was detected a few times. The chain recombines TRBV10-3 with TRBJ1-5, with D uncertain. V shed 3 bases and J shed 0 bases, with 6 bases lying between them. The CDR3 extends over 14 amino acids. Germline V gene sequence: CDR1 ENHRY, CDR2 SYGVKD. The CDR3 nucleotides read TGTGCCATCAGTGATTCGGATAGCAATCAGCCCCAGCATTTT. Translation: CAISDSDSNQPQHF.

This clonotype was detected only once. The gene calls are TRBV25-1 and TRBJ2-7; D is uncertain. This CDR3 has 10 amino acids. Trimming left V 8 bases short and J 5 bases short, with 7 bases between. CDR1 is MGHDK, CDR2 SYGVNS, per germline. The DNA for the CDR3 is TGTGCCAGCCCTGGCCACGAGCAGTACTTC. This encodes CASPGHEQYF.

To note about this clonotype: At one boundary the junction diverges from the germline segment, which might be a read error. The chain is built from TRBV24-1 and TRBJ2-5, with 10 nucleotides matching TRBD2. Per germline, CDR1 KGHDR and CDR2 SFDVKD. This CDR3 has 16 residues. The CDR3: CASSSPASGGRETQYF. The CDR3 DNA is TGCGCCAGCAGCTCTCCGGCTAGCGGGGGACGGGAGACCCAGTACTTC.

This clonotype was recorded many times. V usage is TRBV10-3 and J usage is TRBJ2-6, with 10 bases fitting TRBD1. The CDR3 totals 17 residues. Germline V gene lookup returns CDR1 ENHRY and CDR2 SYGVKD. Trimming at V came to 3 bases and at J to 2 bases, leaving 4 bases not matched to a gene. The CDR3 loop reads CAISDGTGVAGANVLTF. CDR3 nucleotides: TGTGCCATCAGTGATGGGACAGGGGTGGCTGGGGCCAACGTCCTGACTTTC.

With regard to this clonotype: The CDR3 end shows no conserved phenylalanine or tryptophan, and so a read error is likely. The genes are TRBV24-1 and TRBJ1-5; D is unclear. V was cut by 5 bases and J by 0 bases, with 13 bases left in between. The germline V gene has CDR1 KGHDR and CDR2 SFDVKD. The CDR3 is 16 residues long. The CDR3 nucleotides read TGTGCCACCAGTGGTCGACACAGAATTAGCAATCAGCCCCAGCATCTT. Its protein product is CATSGRHRISNQPQHL.

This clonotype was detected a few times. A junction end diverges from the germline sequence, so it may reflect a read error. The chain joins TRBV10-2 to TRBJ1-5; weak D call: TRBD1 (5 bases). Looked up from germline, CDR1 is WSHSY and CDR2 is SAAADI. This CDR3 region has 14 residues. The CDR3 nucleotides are TGTGCCAGCAGCCTGGACACTAGCAATCAGCCCCAGCATTTT. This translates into CASSLDTSNQPQHF.

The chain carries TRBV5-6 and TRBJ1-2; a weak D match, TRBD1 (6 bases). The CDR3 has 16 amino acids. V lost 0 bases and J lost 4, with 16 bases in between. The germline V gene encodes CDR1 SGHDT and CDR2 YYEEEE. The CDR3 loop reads CASSLGAQGPSYGYTF. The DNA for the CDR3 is TGTGCCAGCAGCTTGGGAGCCCAGGGGCCGTCCTATGGCTACACCTTC.

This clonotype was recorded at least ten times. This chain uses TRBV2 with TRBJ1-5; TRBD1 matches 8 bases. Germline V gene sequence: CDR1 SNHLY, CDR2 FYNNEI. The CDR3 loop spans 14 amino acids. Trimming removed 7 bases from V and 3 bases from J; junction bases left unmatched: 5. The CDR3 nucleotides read TGTGCCAGCAAAGACAGGGGAAACAATCAGCCCCAGCATTTT. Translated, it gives CASKDRGNNQPQHF.

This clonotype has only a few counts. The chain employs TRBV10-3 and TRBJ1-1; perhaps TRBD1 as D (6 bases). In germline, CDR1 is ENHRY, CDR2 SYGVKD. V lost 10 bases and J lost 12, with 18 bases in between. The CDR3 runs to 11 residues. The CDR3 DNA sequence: TGTGCCAGCACCGTTACAGGGTCTTCTTTCTTT. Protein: CASTVTGSSFF.

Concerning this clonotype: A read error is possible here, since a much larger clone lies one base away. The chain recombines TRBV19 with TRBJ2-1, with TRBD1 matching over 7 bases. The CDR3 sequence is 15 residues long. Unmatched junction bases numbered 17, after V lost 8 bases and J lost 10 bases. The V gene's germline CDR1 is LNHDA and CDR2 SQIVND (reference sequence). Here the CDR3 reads CASGRTGQALSEQFF. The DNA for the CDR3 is TGTGCCAGTGGTAGAACCGGACAGGCCCTTTCGGAGCAGTTCTTC.

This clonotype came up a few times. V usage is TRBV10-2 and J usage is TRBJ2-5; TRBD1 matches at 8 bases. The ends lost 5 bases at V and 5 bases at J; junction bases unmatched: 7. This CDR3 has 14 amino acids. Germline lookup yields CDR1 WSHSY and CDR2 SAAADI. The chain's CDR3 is CASSLDRGAETQYF. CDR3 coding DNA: TGCGCCAGCAGTCTTGACAGGGGCGCTGAGACCCAGTACTTC.

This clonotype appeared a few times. DNA of the CDR3: TGCAGTGCTAGTGAGGGACAGGAGTTCTCCTATAATTCACCCCTCCACTTT. It is translated as CSASEGQEFSYNSPLHF. The V call is TRBV20-1, the J call TRBJ1-6, with 8 bases aligning to TRBD1. This CDR3 spans 17 amino acids. Looked up from germline, CDR1 is DFQATT and CDR2 is SNEGSKA (reference sequence). Germline trimming cut 3 bases from V and 0 bases from J; bases unmatched to any gene: 7.

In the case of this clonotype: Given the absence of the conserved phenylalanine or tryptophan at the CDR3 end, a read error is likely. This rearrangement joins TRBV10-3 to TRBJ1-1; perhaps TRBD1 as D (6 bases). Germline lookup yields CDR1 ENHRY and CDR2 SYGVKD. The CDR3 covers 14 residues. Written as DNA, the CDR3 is TGTGCCAGCAGTTTTTCGGGACAGAACACTGAAGCTTTCCTT. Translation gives CASSFSGQNTEAFL.